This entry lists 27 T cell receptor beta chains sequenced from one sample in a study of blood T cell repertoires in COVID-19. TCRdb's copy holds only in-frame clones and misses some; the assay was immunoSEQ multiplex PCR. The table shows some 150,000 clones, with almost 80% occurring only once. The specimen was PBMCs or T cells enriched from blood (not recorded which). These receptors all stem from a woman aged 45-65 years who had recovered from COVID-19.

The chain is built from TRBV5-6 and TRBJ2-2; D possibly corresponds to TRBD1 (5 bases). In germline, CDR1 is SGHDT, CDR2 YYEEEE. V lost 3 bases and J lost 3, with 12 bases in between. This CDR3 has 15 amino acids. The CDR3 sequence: CASSSQDTYTGELFF. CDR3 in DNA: TGTGCCAGCAGCTCACAGGACACGTACACCGGGGAGCTGTTTTTT.

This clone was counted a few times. The CDR3 is CASGLQGLSGNTIYF. The CDR3 DNA follows: TGTGCTAGTGGTCTACAGGGCCTCTCTGGAAACACCATATATTTT. This rearrangement joins TRBV12-5 to TRBJ1-3, with a possible D match to TRBD1 (6 bases). Germline V gene data show CDR1 as LGHNT and CDR2 as FRNRAP. The ends were cut back, 5 bases at V and 0 bases at J, with 11 bases in the middle. This CDR3 region has 15 residues.

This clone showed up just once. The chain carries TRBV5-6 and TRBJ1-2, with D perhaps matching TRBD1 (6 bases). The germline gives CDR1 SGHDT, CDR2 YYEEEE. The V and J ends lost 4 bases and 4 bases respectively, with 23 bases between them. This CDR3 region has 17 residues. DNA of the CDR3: TGTGCCAGCAGCGCATACGGGACATCGTCTTGGGGCTATGGCTACACCTTC. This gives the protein CASSAYGTSSWGYGYTF. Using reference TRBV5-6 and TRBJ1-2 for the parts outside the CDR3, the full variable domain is DAGVTQSPTHLIKTRGQQVTLRCSPKSGHDTVSWYQQALGQGPQFIFQYYEEEERQRGNFPDRFSGHQFPNYSSELNVNALLLGDSALYLCASSAYGTSSWGYGYTFGSGTRLTVV.

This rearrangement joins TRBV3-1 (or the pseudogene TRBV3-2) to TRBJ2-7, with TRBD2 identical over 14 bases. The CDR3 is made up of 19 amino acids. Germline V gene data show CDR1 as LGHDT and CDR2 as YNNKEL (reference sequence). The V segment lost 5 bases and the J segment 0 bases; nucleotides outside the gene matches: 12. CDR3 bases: TGTGCCAGCAGCGGGGGGACTAGCGGGGGCCCTCAGAGCTCCTACGAGCAGTACTTC. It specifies CASSGGTSGGPQSSYEQYF.

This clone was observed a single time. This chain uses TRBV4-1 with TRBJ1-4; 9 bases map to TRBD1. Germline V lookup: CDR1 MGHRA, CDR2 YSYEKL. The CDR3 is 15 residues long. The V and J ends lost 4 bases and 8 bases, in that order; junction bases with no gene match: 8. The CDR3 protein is CASSLLGQGKEKLFF. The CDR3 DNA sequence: TGCGCCAGCAGCCTCCTGGGACAGGGCAAAGAAAAACTGTTTTTT.

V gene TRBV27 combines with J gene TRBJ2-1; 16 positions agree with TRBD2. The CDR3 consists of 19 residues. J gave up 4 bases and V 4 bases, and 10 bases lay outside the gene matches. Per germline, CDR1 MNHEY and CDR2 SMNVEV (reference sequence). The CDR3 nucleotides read TGTGCCAGCAGTTCCCCCTTGGGACTAGCGGGAGGGGGATACAATGAGCAGTTCTTC. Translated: CASSSPLGLAGGGYNEQFF.

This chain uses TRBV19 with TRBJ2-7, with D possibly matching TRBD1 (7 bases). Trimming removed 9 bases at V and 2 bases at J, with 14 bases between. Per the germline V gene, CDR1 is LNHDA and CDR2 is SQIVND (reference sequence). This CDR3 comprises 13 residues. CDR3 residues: CASGGQYPYEQYF. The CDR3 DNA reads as TGTGCCAGCGGGGGACAGTACCCCTACGAGCAGTACTTC.

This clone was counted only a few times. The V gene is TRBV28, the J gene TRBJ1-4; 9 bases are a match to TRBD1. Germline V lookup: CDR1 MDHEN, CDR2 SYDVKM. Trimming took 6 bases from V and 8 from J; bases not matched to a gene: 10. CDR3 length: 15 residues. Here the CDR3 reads CASRPPGQGREKLFF. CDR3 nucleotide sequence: TGTGCCAGCAGACCCCCGGGACAGGGCAGGGAAAAACTGTTTTTT.

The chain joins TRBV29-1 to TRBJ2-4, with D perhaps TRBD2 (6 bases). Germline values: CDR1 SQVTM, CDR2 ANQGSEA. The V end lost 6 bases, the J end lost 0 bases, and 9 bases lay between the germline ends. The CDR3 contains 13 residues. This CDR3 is CSVGTLAKNIQYF. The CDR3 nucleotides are TGCAGCGTGGGGACTCTAGCCAAAAACATTCAGTACTTC.

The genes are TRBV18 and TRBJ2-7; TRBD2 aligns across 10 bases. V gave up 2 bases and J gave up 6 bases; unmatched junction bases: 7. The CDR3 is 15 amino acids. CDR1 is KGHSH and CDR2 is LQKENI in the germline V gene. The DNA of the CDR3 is TGTGCCAGCTCACCAACTAGCGGGGCCATAATCGAGCAGTACTTC. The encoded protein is CASSPTSGAIIEQYF.

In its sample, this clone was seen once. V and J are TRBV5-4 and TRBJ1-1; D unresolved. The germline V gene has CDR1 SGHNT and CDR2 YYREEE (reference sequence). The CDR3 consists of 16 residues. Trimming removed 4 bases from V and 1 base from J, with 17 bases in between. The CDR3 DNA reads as TGTGCCAGCAGCCCCTCCACTACGGGTACGAACACTGAAGCTTTCTTT. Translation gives CASSPSTTGTNTEAFF.

CDR3 sequence (DNA): TGTGCCAGCAGCACGAACAGGGATATCGCTGAAGCTTTCTTT. It encodes CASSTNRDIAEAFF. The V gene is TRBV6-5, the J gene TRBJ1-1; D is perhaps TRBD1 (6 bases). Germline V gene data show CDR1 as MNHEY and CDR2 as SVGAGI. The CDR3 has 14 residues. V was trimmed by 6 bases and J by 6 bases, leaving 17 bases between them.

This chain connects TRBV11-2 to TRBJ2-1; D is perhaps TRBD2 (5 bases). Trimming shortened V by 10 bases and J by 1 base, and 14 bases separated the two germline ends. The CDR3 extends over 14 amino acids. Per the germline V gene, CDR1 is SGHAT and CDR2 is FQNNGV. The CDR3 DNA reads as TGTGCCACCGCTCGCGGGTTATCCTACAATGAGCAGTTCTTC. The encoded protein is CATARGLSYNEQFF.

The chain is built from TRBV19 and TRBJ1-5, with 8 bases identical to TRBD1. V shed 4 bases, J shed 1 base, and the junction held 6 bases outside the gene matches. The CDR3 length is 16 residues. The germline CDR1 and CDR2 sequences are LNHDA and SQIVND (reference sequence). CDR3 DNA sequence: TGTGCCAGTAGTACTCACCGGACAGGGAGCAATCAGCCCCAGCATTTT. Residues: CASSTHRTGSNQPQHF. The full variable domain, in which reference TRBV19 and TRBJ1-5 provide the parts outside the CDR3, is DGGITQSPKYLFRKEGQNVTLSCEQNLNHDAMYWYRQDPGQGLRLIYYSQIVNDFQKGDIAEGYSVSREKKESFPLTVTSAQKNPTAFYLCASSTHRTGSNQPQHFGDGTRLSIL.

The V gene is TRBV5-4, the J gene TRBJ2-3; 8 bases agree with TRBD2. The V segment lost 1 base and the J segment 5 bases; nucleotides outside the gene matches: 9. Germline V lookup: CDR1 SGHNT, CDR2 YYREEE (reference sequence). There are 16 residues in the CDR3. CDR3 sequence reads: CASSLFSGGGRDTQYF. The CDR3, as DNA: TGTGCCAGCAGCTTGTTTTCGGGGGGGGGTCGAGATACGCAGTATTTT.

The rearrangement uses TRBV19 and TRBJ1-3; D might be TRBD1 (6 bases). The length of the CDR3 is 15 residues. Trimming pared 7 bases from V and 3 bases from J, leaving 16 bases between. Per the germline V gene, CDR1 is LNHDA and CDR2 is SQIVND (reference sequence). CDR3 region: CASTLSGGSGNTIYF. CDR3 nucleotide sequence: TGTGCCAGTACCCTAAGCGGGGGCAGTGGAAACACCATATATTTT.

DNA of the CDR3: TGTGCCAGCCTCCGGCAGGGTAGAGCTTTCTTT. Amino acids: CASLRQGRAFF. This rearrangement joins TRBV2 to TRBJ1-1; D might be TRBD1 (5 bases). Germline V gene sequence: CDR1 SNHLY, CDR2 FYNNEI. The CDR3 loop spans 11 amino acids. The germline V and J ends were trimmed by 8 bases and 10 bases, with 14 bases remaining between them.

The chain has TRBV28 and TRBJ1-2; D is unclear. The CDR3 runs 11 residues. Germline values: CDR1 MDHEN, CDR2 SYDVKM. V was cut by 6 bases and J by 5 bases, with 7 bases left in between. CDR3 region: CASSSRYGYTF. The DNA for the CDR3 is TGTGCCAGCAGCTCCCGGTATGGCTACACCTTC.

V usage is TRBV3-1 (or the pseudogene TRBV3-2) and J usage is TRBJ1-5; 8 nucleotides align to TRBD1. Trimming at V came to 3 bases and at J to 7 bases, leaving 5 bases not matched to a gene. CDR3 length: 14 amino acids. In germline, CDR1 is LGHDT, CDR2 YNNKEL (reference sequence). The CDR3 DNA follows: TGTGCCAGCAGCCAGGGACAGGTCGGCCAGCCCCAGCATTTT. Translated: CASSQGQVGQPQHF.

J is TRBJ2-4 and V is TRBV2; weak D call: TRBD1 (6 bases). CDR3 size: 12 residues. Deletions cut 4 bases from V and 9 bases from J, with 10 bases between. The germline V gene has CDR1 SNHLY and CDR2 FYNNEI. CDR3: CASSARGIIQYF. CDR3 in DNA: TGTGCCAGCAGTGCCAGGGGAATCATTCAGTACTTC.

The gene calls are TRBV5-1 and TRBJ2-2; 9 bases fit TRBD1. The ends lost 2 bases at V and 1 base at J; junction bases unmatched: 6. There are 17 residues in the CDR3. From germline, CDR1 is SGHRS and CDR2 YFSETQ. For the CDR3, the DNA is TGCGCCAGCAGCTTTTGGGCGACAGGGGGGAACACCGGGGAGCTGTTTTTT. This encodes CASSFWATGGNTGELFF.

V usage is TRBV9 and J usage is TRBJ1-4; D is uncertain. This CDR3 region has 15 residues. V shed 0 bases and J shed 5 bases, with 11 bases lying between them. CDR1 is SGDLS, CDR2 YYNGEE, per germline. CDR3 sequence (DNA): TGTGCCAGCAGCGTAGACGCAGGTTTGAATGAAAAACTGTTTTTT. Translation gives CASSVDAGLNEKLFF.

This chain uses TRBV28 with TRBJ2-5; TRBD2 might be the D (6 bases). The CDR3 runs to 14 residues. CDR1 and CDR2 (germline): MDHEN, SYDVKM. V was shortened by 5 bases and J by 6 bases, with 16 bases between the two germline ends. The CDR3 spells CASSAPGELQTQYF. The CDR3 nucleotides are TGTGCCAGCAGTGCCCCGGGGGAGTTGCAGACCCAGTACTTC. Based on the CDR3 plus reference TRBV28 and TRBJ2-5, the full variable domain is DVKVTQSSRYLVKRTGEKVFLECVQDMDHENMFWYRQDPGLGLRLIYFSYDVKMKEKGDIPEGYSVSREKKERFSLILESASTNQTSMYLCASSAPGELQTQYFGPGTRLLVL.

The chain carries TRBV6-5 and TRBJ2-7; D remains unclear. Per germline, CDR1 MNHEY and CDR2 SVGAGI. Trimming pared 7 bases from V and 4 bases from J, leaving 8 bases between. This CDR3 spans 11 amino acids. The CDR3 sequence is CASKKEYEQYF. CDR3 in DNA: TGTGCCAGCAAGAAGGAGTACGAGCAGTACTTC.

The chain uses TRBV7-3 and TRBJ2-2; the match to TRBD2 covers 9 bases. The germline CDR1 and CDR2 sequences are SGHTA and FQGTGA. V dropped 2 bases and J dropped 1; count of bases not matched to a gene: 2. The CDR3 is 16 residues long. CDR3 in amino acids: CASSLQTSGNTGELFF. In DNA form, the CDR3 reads TGTGCCAGCAGCTTACAGACTAGCGGGAACACCGGGGAGCTGTTTTTT.

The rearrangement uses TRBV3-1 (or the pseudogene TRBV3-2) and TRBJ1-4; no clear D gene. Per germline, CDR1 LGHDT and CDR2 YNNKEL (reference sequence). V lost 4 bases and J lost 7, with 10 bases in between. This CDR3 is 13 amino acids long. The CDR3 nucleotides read TGTGCCAGCAGCCTACCACCGAGTGAAAAACTGTTTTTT. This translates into CASSLPPSEKLFF.

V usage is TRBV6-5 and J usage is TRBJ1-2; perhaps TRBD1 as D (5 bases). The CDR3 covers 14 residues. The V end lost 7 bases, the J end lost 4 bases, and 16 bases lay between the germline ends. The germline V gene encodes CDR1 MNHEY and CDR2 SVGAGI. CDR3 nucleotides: TGTGCCAGCACCCTCCAGGGAATCGCCTATGGCTACACCTTC. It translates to CASTLQGIAYGYTF.